The clone carrying this T cell receptor (beta chain) was found a few times. TCRdb reanalysed the RT-PCR reads using MiXCR and keeps one entry per CDR3 protein. The data show about 680,000 distinct CDR3 sequences, more than 13% seen once. Trimming removed 2 bases at V and 5 bases at J, with 5 bases between. Germline CDR1 and CDR2: LGHDT and YNNKEL (reference sequence). The CDR3 length is 12 residues. The origin of this receptor is a female donor in good health, serving as a healthy control. Sequenced sample: memory CD4+ T cells from blood. V is TRBV3-1 and J is TRBJ2-3, with unresolved D. Here the CDR3 DNA reads TGTGCCAGCAGCCAACAACGAGATACGCAGTATTTT. Protein: CASSQQRDTQYF.